This T cell receptor (beta chain) was retrieved from a study of T cell responses to AZD1222 COVID-19 vaccine. Germline V gene lookup returns CDR1 MGHRA and CDR2 YSYEKL. The CDR3 consists of 16 residues. The V end lost 0 bases, the J end lost 9 bases, and 15 bases lay between the germline ends. Only in-frame clones appear in the TCRdb table, and some are missing; sequencing was by immunoSEQ multiplex PCR. The table includes fewer than 250,000 clones, 85% to 95% detected once. As concerns this clone: The target antigen is unknown.

Notes on the study in general: Donors in the cohort were predominantly white British and more often female, and clonal diversity was possibly underestimated. The span of vaccine-associated CD4 TCRs extended across spike, with dominance at 160-218 and 743-854.

The V call is TRBV4-1, the J call TRBJ1-6; weak D call: TRBD1 (5 bases). This specimen consisted of peripheral blood, obtained on day 0 of AZD1222 vaccination. This clonotype originated in an adult in good health. The CDR3 nucleotides read TGCGCCAGCAGCCAAGATATAGGGTACGGGGGTTCACCCCTCCACTTT. It encodes CASSQDIGYGGSPLHF.